This TCR beta chain was documented in a study of CD8 T cells in Susac syndrome. Study observations and caveats: The study's TCR sequencing and HLA analysis drew on a certain number of individuals. That number was acknowledged as relatively small.

The multiple sclerosis controls were treatment-naive patients, and their relapsing-remitting disease was stable or active. TEMRA cells were enriched by FACS, while CD8+ and CD4+ T cells were obtained through a negative isolation that was performed magnetically. Trimming shortened V by 1 base and J by 9 bases, and 13 bases separated the two germline ends. Per germline, CDR1 LGHDT and CDR2 YNNKEL (reference sequence). The CDR3 spans 13 residues. With random hexamers, reverse transcription was performed on about 0.5 to 1 ug of RNA. The authors amplified TCR beta CDR3 across 54 Vbeta and 13 Jbeta using immunoSEQ multiplex PCR. In TCRdb, the immunoSEQ multiplex PCR reads were re-called with MiXCR into one record per CDR3 protein. The table includes approximately 180,000 distinct CDR3 sequences, approximately 94% detected once. Notes on this clonotype: No antigen is known for it.

What was sequenced was CD4+ T cells from PBMCs. This TCR derives from a human donor with multiple sclerosis. The chain links TRBV3-1 to TRBJ2-7; D may match TRBD1 or TRBD2 (5 bases each). CDR3 in DNA: TGTGCCAGCAGCCAAGGGGACGTGGGTTGGCAGTACTTC. Protein sequence: CASSQGDVGWQYF.